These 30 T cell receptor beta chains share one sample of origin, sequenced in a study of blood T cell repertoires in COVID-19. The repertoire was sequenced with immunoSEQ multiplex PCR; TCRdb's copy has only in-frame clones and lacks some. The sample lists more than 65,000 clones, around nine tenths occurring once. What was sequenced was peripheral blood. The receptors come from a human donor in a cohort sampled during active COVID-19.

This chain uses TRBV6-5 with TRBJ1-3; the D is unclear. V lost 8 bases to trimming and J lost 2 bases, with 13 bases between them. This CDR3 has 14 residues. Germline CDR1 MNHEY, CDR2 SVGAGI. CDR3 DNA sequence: TGTGCCAGCCCCCCCCAGTACCCTGGAAACACCATATATTTT. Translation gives CASPPQYPGNTIYF.

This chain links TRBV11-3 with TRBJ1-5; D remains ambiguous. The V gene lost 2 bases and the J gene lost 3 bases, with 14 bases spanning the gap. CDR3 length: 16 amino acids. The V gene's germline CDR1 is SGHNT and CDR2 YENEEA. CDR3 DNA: TGTGCCAGCAGCTTAACGCGGTGCGGGGACAATCAGCCCCAGCATTTT. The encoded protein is CASSLTRCGDNQPQHF.

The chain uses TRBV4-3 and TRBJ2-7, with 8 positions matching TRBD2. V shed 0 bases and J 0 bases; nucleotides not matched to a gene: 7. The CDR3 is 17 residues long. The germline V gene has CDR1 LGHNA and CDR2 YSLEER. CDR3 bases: TGCGCCAGCAGCCAAGAAAGAAGCGGGGGACTCTCCTACGAGCAGTACTTC. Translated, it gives CASSQERSGGLSYEQYF.

This CDR3 reads CASSQARTGGHEQYF. The CDR3 nucleotides are TGTGCCAGCAGCCAAGCCAGGACAGGGGGTCACGAGCAGTACTTC. The genes are TRBV3-1 (or the pseudogene TRBV3-2) and TRBJ2-7, with 10 bases that match TRBD1. CDR1 is LGHDT and CDR2 is YNNKEL in the germline V gene (reference sequence). The V and J ends lost 1 base and 5 bases, in that order; junction bases with no gene match: 5. The CDR3 loop spans 15 amino acids.

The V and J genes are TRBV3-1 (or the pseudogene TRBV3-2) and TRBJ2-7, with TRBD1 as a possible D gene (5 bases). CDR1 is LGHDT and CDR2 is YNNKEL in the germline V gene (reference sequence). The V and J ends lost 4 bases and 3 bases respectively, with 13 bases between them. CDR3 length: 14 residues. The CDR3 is CASSLRDSRYEQYF. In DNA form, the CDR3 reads TGTGCCAGCAGCCTCCGAGACAGTCGCTACGAGCAGTACTTC.

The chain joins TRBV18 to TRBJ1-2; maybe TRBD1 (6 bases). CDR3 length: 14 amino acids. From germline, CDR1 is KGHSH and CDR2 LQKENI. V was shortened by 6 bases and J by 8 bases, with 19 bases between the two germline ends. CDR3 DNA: TGTGCCAGCTCTCCAAGACAGGCCTCTGGAGGCTACACCTTC. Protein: CASSPRQASGGYTF.

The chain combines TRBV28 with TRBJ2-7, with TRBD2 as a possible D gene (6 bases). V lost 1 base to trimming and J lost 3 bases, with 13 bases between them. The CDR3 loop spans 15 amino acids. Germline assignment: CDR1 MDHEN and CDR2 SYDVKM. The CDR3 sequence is CASSLSGRGDYEQYF. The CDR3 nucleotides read TGTGCCAGCAGTTTATCAGGGCGGGGAGACTACGAGCAGTACTTC.

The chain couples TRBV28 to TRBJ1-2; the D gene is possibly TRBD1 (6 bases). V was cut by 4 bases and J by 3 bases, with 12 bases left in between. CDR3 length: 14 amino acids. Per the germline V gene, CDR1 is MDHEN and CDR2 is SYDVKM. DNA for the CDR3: TGTGCCAGCAGTTCCCAGGGGCGCGACTATGGCTACACCTTC. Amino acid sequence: CASSSQGRDYGYTF.

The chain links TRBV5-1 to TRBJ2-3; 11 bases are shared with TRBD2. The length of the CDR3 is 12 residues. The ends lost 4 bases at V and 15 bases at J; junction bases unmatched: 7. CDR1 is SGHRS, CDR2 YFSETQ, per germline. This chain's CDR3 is CASSRSSGGPYF. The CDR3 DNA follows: TGCGCCAGCAGCCGGTCTAGCGGGGGGCCCTATTTT.

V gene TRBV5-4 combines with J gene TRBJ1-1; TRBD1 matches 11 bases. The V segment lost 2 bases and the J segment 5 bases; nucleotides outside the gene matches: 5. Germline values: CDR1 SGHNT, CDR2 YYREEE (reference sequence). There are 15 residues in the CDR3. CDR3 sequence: CASSFLWDRGTEAFF. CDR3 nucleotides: TGTGCCAGCAGCTTCCTCTGGGACAGGGGGACTGAAGCTTTCTTT.

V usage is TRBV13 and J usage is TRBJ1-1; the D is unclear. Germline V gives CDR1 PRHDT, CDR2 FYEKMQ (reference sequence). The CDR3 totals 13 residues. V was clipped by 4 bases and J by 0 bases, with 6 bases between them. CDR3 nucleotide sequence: TGTGCCAGCAGCTCGAACATGAACACTGAAGCTTTCTTT. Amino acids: CASSSNMNTEAFF. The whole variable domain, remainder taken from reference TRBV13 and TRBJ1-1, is AAGVIQSPRHLIKEKRETATLKCYPIPRHDTVYWYQQGPGQDPQFLISFYEKMQSDKGSIPDRFSAQQFSDYHSELNMSSLELGDSALYFCASSSNMNTEAFFGQGTRLTVV.

CDR3 nucleotides: TGTGCCAGCAGCTCTCTCATGACCGGGACAGATAATTCACCCCTCCACTTT. It codes for CASSSLMTGTDNSPLHF. The genes are TRBV11-2 and TRBJ1-6; 7 bases are a match to TRBD1. J lost 5 bases, V lost 4 bases, and 11 bases had no gene match. CDR1 and CDR2 (germline): SGHAT, FQNNGV. The CDR3 covers 17 residues.

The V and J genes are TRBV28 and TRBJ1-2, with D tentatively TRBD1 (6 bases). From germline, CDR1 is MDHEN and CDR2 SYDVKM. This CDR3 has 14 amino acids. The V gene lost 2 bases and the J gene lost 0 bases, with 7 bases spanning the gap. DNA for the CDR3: TGTGCCAGCAGTTTACAGGGGTCTAACTATGGCTACACCTTC. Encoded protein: CASSLQGSNYGYTF.

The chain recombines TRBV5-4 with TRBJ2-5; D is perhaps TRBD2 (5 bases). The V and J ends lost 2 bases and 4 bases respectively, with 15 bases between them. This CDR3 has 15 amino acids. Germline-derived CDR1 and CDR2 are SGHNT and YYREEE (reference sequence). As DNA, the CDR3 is TGTGCCAGCAGCTTCTTTATTGCCGGAGGAGAGACCCAGTACTTC. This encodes CASSFFIAGGETQYF.

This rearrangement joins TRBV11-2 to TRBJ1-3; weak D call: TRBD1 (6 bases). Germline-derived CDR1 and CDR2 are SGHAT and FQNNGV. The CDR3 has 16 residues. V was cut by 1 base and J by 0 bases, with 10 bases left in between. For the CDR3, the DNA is TGTGCCAGCAGCTTAGGTAGGGGGAACTCTGGAAACACCATATATTTT. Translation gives CASSLGRGNSGNTIYF.

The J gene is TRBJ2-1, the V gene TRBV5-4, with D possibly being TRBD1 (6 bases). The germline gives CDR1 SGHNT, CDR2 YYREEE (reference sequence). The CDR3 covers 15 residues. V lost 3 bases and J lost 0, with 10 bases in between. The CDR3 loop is CASSSQGSSYNEQFF. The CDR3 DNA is TGTGCCAGCAGCTCTCAGGGGAGCTCCTACAATGAGCAGTTCTTC.

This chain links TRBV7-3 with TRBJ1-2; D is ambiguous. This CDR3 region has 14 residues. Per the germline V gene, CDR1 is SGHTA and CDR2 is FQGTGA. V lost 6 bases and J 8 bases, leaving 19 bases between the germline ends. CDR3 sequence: CASSTKRVSRGYTF. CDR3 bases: TGTGCCAGCAGTACGAAACGGGTTTCACGGGGCTACACCTTC.

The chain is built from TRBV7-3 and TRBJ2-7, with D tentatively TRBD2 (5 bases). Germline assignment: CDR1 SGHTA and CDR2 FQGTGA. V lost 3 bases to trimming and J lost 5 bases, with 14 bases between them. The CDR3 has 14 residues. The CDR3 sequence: CASSFGVHGDEQYF. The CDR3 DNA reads TGTGCCAGCAGCTTCGGGGTCCACGGGGACGAGCAGTACTTC.

This CDR3 is CASSFPGQGAEQYF. CDR3 nucleotide sequence: TGTGCCAGCAGCTTCCCGGGACAGGGGGCCGAGCAGTACTTC. The V call is TRBV5-6, the J call TRBJ2-7; the match to TRBD1 covers 12 bases. The CDR3 has 14 residues. After removal of 2 bases from V and 6 bases from J, the junction contained 3 bases not matched to a gene. CDR1 SGHDT and CDR2 YYEEEE come from the germline V gene.

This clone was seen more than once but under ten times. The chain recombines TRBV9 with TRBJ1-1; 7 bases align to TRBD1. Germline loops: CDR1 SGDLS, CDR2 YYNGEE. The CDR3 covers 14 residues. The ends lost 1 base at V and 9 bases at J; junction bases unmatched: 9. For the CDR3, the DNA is TGTGCCAGCAGCGTAAAAGACAGGGAAACGAAAGCTTTCTTT. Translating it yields CASSVKDRETKAFF.

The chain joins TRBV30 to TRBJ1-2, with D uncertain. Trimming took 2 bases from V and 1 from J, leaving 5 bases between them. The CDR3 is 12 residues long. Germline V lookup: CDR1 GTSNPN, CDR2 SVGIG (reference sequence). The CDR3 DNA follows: TGTGCCTGGAGTTCGGTTAACTATGGCTACACCTTC. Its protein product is CAWSSVNYGYTF.

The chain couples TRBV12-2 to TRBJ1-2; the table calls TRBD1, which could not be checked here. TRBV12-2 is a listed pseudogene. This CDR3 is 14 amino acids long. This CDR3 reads CASRPGGPNYGYTF. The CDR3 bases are TGTGCAAGTCGCCCAGGGGGCCCCAACTATGGCTACACCTTC.

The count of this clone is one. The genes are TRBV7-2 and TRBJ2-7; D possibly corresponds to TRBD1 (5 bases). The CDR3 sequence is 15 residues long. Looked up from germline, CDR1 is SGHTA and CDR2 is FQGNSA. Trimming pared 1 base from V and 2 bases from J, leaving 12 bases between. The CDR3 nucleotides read TGTGCCAGCAGCTTAGTTAGGGGCGCCGCCTACGAGCAGTACTTC. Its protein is CASSLVRGAAYEQYF.

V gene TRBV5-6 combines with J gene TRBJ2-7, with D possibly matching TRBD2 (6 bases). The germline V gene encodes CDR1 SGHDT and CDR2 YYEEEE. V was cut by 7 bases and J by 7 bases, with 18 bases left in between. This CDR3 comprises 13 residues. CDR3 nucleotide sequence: TGTGCCAGCCAGGGCCAACGGGGGATAGAGCAGTACTTC. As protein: CASQGQRGIEQYF.

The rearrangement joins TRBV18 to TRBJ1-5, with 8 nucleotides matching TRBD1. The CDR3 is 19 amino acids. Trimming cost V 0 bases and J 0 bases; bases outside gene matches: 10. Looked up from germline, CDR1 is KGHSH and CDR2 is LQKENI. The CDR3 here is CASSPPRDRFPDSNQPQHF. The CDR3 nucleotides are TGTGCCAGCTCACCACCGAGGGACAGGTTTCCTGATAGCAATCAGCCCCAGCATTTT.

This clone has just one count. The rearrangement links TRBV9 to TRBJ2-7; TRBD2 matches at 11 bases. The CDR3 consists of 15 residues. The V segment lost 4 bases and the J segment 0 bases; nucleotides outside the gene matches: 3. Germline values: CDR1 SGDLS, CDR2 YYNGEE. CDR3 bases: TGTGCCAGCAGCCTAGCGGGGGGACTCTCCTACGAGCAGTACTTC. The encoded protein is CASSLAGGLSYEQYF.

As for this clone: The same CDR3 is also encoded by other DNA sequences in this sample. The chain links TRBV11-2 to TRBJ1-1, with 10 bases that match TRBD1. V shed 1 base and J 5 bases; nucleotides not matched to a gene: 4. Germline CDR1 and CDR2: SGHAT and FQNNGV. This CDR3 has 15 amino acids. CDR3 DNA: TGTGCCAGCAGCTTAGGGGGACAGGGGAGAACTGAAGCTTTCTTT. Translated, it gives CASSLGGQGRTEAFF. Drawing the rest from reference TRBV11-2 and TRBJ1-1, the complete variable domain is EAGVAQSPRYKIIEKRQSVAFWCNPISGHATLYWYQQILGQGPKLLIQFQNNGVVDDSQLPKDRFSAERLKGVDSTLKIQPAKLEDSAVYLCASSLGGQGRTEAFFGQGTRLTVV.

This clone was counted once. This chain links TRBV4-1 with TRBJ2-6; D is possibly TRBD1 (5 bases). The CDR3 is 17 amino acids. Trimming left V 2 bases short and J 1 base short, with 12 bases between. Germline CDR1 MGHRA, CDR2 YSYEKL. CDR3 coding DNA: TGCGCCAGCAGCCAAACCCCCAGGGTTTCTGGGGCCAACGTCCTGACTTTC. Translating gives CASSQTPRVSGANVLTF.

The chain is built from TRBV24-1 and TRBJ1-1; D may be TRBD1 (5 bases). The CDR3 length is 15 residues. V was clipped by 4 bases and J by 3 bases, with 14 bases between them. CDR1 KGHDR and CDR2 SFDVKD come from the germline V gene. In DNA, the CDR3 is TGTGCCACCAGTGAAGGGGTCTTACGCGACACTGAAGCTTTCTTT. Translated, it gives CATSEGVLRDTEAFF.

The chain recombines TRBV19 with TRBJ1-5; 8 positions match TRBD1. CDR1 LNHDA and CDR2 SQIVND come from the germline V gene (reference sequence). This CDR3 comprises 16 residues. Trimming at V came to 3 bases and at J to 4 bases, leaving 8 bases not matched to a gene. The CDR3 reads CASSIPGQARNQPQHF. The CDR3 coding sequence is TGTGCCAGTAGTATTCCGGGACAGGCGAGGAATCAGCCCCAGCATTTT.